This T cell receptor beta chain is drawn from a study of cytomegalovirus exposure and HLA in healthy donors. This CDR3 comprises 15 residues. V dropped 4 bases and J dropped 0; count of bases not matched to a gene: 3. Germline CDR1 reads SGHVS; CDR2 reads FNYEAQ. 13 Jbeta primers and 60 Vbeta primers were used for the PCR. Clones were read by immunoSEQ multiplex PCR, and TCRdb kept only the in-frame ones, dropping some. The sample records 100,000 to 150,000 clones, over 80% being singletons. In its sample, this clone was seen a few times. This receptor was obtained from a boy aged 5-17 years in good health and CMV-seronegative. The chain combines TRBV7-6 with TRBJ2-3, with TRBD2 matching over 8 bases. Sequencing was performed on PBMCs. CDR3 DNA: TGTGCCAGCAGCTCCGGACTAGCCAGCACAGATACGCAGTATTTT. It codes for CASSSGLASTDTQYF. The whole variable domain, filled in from reference TRBV7-6 and TRBJ2-3, reads GAGVSQSPRYKVTKRGQDVALRCDPISGHVSLYWYRQALGQGPEFLTYFNYEAQQDKSGLPNDRFSAERPEGSISTLTIQRTEQRDSAMYRCASSSGLASTDTQYFGPGTRLTVL.